This T cell receptor beta chain originates from a study of spatial heterogeneity in lung cancer. Study-wide context: Sequences of the beta chain were consistently detected in greater numbers than alpha-chain sequences. Raw-read counts averaged over ten per unique TCR and UMI combination.

This CDR3 comprises 13 residues. V lost 10 bases, J lost 1 base, and 11 bases lay in between. Germline values: CDR1 WNHNN, CDR2 SYGVQD (reference sequence). This clonotype was recorded at least ten times. As yet, its antigen is unknown. Noted time point: sample taken at primary tumor resection. The study sequenced unsorted whole RNA from tumor, nontumor lung or frozen PBMC. The donors were 55 to 80 patients with non-small cell lung cancer that was early-stage and untreated. TCRdb reprocessed the 5' RACE reads via MiXCR and lists one record per CDR3 protein. The sample records nearly 50,000 distinct CDR3 sequences, about 7.6% being singletons. General study findings and limits: Expanded tumor TCRs that were ubiquitous appeared in blood more at resection than follow-up.

Sequenced here: PBMCs, sampled at surgery. The sequence was collected from a female donor with early-stage non-small cell lung cancer. The chain is built from TRBV10-1 and TRBJ2-1; D may be TRBD1 or TRBD2 (5 bases each). The CDR3 region is CATQRGSYNEQFF. The DNA for the CDR3 is TGCGCCACCCAGAGGGGTTCCTACAATGAGCAGTTCTTC.